A single sample is the source of the 16 T cell receptor beta chains below, sequenced in a study of shared T cell receptors in the human thymus. TCRdb's copy holds only in-frame clones and misses some; the assay was immunoSEQ multiplex PCR. The data show 600,000 or so clones, more than 75% seen once. In addition, the sample was reused for a study of human thymus T cells.

Sequenced: thymocytes. These receptors all come from a boy younger than two with a congenital heart defect.

The chain carries TRBV29-1 and TRBJ1-1, with TRBD1 identical over 7 bases. The CDR3 consists of 15 residues. V lost 4 bases and J lost 1; bases outside the gene matches: 9. Germline-derived CDR1 and CDR2 are SQVTM and ANQGSEA. CDR3 region: CSVANRDRSNTEAFF. Written as DNA, the CDR3 is TGCAGCGTTGCAAATAGGGACAGATCGAACACTGAAGCTTTCTTT.

Only a few counts were recorded for this clone. This chain links TRBV11-2 with TRBJ2-4; 7 bases are shared with TRBD2. Germline-derived CDR1 and CDR2 are SGHAT and FQNNGV. V was pared by 5 bases and J by 4 bases, with 8 bases of the junction left unmatched. CDR3 size: 15 residues. The CDR3 DNA sequence: TGTGCCAGCAGCAATGGACTAGAACTTAAAAACATTCAGTACTTC. It translates to CASSNGLELKNIQYF.

This clone was seen more than once but under ten times. V is TRBV29-1 and J is TRBJ2-7; D is unresolved. With 0 bases removed from V and 4 bases from J, the gap between germline ends came to 4 bases. This CDR3 is built from 11 residues. Germline V gene sequence: CDR1 SQVTM, CDR2 ANQGSEA. CDR3 coding DNA: TGCAGCGTTGAAGAAGAGTACGAGCAGTACTTC. Amino acid sequence: CSVEEEYEQYF.

This clone was seen only a few times. V usage is TRBV30 and J usage is TRBJ2-7; D gene ambiguous. The CDR3 totals 14 residues. Germline-derived CDR1 and CDR2 are GTSNPN and SVGIG (reference sequence). The V end lost 0 bases, the J end lost 6 bases, and 15 bases lay between the germline ends. The CDR3 here is CAWSVFIPYPEQYF. The CDR3 DNA follows: TGTGCCTGGAGTGTATTCATTCCCTACCCCGAGCAGTACTTC.

CDR3 in DNA: TGTGCCAGCAGCTTAGACACAGGGGAGGTGAATGAAAAACTGTTTTTT. It specifies CASSLDTGEVNEKLFF. The rearrangement links TRBV7-9 to TRBJ1-4; 7 nucleotides line up with TRBD1. The junction had 7 bases not matched to a gene; V was cut back by 1 base and J by 5 bases. The CDR3 is 16 amino acids. Germline values: CDR1 SEHNR, CDR2 FQNEAQ (reference sequence).

The genes are TRBV2 and TRBJ2-7; D unresolved. V gave up 4 bases and J gave up 0 bases, with 7 bases separating them. Germline V gene lookup returns CDR1 SNHLY and CDR2 FYNNEI. The CDR3 runs 13 residues. The CDR3 protein is CASSASTSYEQYF. The CDR3 DNA follows: TGTGCCAGCAGTGCGTCTACCTCCTACGAGCAGTACTTC.

The J gene is TRBJ1-3, the V gene TRBV18, with a weak D call TRBD1 (5 bases). The CDR3 spans 16 residues. Trimming cost V 3 bases and J 0 bases, with 12 bases left between them. Germline V CDR1 and CDR2: KGHSH, LQKENI. The CDR3 reads CASSPSQGDSGNTIYF. The CDR3, as DNA: TGTGCCAGCTCACCCTCCCAAGGGGACTCTGGAAACACCATATATTTT.

The V gene is TRBV19, the J gene TRBJ2-4; 9 nucleotides agree with TRBD1. CDR1 and CDR2 from the germline V gene are LNHDA and SQIVND (reference sequence). The length of the CDR3 is 16 residues. The ends lost 6 bases at V and 3 bases at J; junction bases unmatched: 9. Here the CDR3 DNA reads TGTGCCAGTAGCAACTGGGACAGGGTTGACAAAAACATTCAGTACTTC. Protein: CASSNWDRVDKNIQYF.

This clone has a handful of counts. V is TRBV7-6 and J is TRBJ1-4; a possible D gene is TRBD1 (6 bases). V was trimmed by 2 bases and J by 7 bases, leaving 11 bases between them. CDR1 and CDR2 from the germline V gene are SGHVS and FNYEAQ. This CDR3 region has 14 residues. The chain's CDR3 is CASSLIQGGEKLFF. The CDR3 coding sequence is TGTGCCAGCAGCTTAATACAGGGCGGTGAAAAACTGTTTTTT.

V usage is TRBV27 and J usage is TRBJ2-2, with 7 bases fitting TRBD1. The germline CDR1 and CDR2 sequences are MNHEY and SMNVEV (reference sequence). J was trimmed by 2 bases and V by 6 bases; bases with no gene match: 9. CDR3 length equals 16 residues. CDR3 protein: CASSVIRTGNTGELFF. The CDR3 DNA reads TGTGCCAGCAGCGTAATTCGGACAGGAAACACCGGGGAGCTGTTTTTT.

CDR3 protein: CAAGSEQYF. DNA of the CDR3: TGTGCCGCCGGGAGTGAGCAGTACTTC. V usage is TRBV30 and J usage is TRBJ2-7; perhaps TRBD2 as D (6 bases). From germline, CDR1 is GTSNPN and CDR2 SVGIG (reference sequence). V was cut by 8 bases and J by 7 bases, with 9 bases left in between. The CDR3 has 9 amino acids.

The CDR3 loop reads CASRRQGDGYTF. DNA for the CDR3: TGTGCCAGCAGACGACAGGGGGATGGCTACACCTTC. This chain joins TRBV2 and TRBJ1-2; 9 bases align to TRBD1. The CDR3 is made up of 12 amino acids. J gave up 6 bases and V 6 bases, and 2 bases lay outside the gene matches. CDR1 SNHLY and CDR2 FYNNEI come from the germline V gene.

The gene calls are TRBV4-1 and TRBJ1-1, with unresolved D. The CDR3 is made up of 13 amino acids. The V gene lost 1 base and the J gene lost 4 bases, with 7 bases spanning the gap. Germline assignment: CDR1 MGHRA and CDR2 YSYEKL. CDR3 region: CASSQVDITEAFF. Here the CDR3 DNA reads TGCGCCAGCAGCCAAGTAGACATCACTGAAGCTTTCTTT.

The rearrangement joins TRBV6-4 to TRBJ1-1; D unresolved. The CDR3 is made up of 14 amino acids. Trimming shortened V by 3 bases and J by 3 bases, and 11 bases separated the two germline ends. CDR1 and CDR2 (germline): MRHNA, SNTAGT. The CDR3 loop is CASSEFGEHTEAFF. The CDR3 DNA reads TGTGCCAGCAGTGAATTTGGGGAGCACACTGAAGCTTTCTTT.

The gene calls are TRBV10-3 and TRBJ1-1, with D maybe TRBD1 (6 bases). The germline V and J ends were trimmed by 10 bases and 0 bases, with 15 bases remaining between them. CDR3 length equals 14 residues. Germline values: CDR1 ENHRY, CDR2 SYGVKD. The CDR3 sequence is CATRQAKLNTEAFF. In nucleotides, the CDR3 is TGTGCCACTAGACAGGCCAAGTTGAACACTGAAGCTTTCTTT.

This rearrangement joins TRBV4-3 to TRBJ2-5; 10 nucleotides line up with TRBD1. V shed 2 bases, J shed 4 bases, and the junction held 7 bases outside the gene matches. The CDR3 totals 16 residues. In germline, CDR1 is LGHNA, CDR2 YSLEER. CDR3 coding DNA: TGCGCCAGCAGCCAAACAGGGACAGGGGTGGGAGAGACCCAGTACTTC. Protein sequence: CASSQTGTGVGETQYF.